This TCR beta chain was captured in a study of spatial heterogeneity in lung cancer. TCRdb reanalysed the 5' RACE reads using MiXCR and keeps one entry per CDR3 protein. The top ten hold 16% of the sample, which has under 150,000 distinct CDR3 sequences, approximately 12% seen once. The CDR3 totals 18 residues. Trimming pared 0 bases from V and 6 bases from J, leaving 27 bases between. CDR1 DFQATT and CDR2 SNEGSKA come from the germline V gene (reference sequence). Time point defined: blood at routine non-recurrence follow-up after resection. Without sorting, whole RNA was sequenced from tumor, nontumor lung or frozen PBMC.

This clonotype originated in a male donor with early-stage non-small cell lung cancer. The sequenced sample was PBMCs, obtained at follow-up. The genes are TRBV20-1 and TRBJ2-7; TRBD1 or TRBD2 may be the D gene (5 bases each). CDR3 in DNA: TGCAGTGCTAGAGATTTTGCATCTCAAGGGACCCTAGCCGGCGAGCAGTACTTC. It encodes CSARDFASQGTLAGEQYF.